This record concerns one T cell receptor beta chain sequence. Its antigen is still unknown. A read error may account for a junction end that differs from germline. Germline-derived CDR1 and CDR2 are SGHTA and FQGNSA. CDR3 size: 13 residues. These data originate in a study of graft-versus-host responses after intestinal transplantation. Study as a whole: Once they had received anti-thymocyte globulin induction, all recipients took tacrolimus and steroids for around three years.

Study-wide results and caveats: High graft-versus-host to host-versus-graft T cell clonal ratios marked allografts of patients with graft-donor macrochimerism. Peak levels of circulating GvH clones tracked with early post-transplant HvG declines.

Profiled with immunoSEQ multiplex PCR; TCRdb holds only in-frame clones, not every one. This repertoire shows about 25,000 clones, approximately 96% found once; its top ten account for 0.7% to 1%. This chain links TRBV7-2 with TRBJ2-7; no clear D. This sequence originates from a human patient who received an intestinal transplant, so some T cells may come from the graft donor. Sequenced here: PBMCs, sampled approximately 32 days after intestinal transplant. The CDR3 DNA sequence: TGTGCCAGCAGCTTGCGCGAGTCCTTCGAGCAGTACTTC. It is translated as CASSLRESFEQYF.